This T cell receptor (beta chain) stems from a study of cytomegalovirus exposure and HLA in healthy donors. The CDR3 spans 16 residues. The germline CDR1 and CDR2 sequences are SNHLY and FYNNEI. Unmatched junction bases numbered 13, after V lost 6 bases and J lost 5 bases. This table comes from immunoSEQ multiplex PCR, and its TCRdb copy is limited to in-frame clones, with some not included. This repertoire shows about 200,000 clones, around 80% found once; its top ten account for around 1.2%. The sample taken for sequencing was PBMCs. The clonotype comes from a woman in her twenties or thirties in good health and CMV-seronegative. V usage is TRBV2 and J usage is TRBJ2-1; 7 bases are a match to TRBD2. The DNA for the CDR3 is TGTGCCAGCAGCCCACCGAAGTCTAGCGGCAACAATGAGCAGTTCTTC. This translates into CASSPPKSSGNNEQFF.